What follows are 5 T cell receptor beta chains derived from one specimen sequenced in a study of vaccination effects on CD4 cells after COVID-19. These receptors are not linked to any known antigen. Libraries were prepared by immunoSEQ multiplex PCR; TCRdb keeps only in-frame clonotypes and omits some of them. The table lists around 46,000 clones, 65% to 80% of them singletons, with over 13% in the top ten. After expansion with viral peptide pools in the ViraFEST assay, antigen-specific CD4+ T cells were sequenced. Culture proceeded for 10 days, and CD4+ T cells were then isolated. Everyone in the study got two shots of either the BNT162b2 or mRNA-1273 vaccine. The material sequenced was CD4+ T cells from PBMCs cultured with HCoV-OC43 spike peptides, taken after COVID-19 vaccination. Subset described: HCoV-OC43 spike overlapping peptide pool stimulation. Source of these receptors: a human donor who received a COVID-19 vaccine.

The chain is built from TRBV6-1 and TRBJ2-7; 12 bases map to TRBD2. Looked up from germline, CDR1 is MNHNS and CDR2 is SASEGT. This CDR3 has 15 residues. Unmatched junction bases numbered 2, after V lost 1 base and J lost 4 bases. DNA for the CDR3: TGTGCCAGCAGTGAAGGCACTAGCGGGGGGTACGAGCAGTACTTC. It codes for CASSEGTSGGYEQYF.

The chain is built from TRBV6-1 and TRBJ1-5, with D unclear. The germline gives CDR1 MNHNS, CDR2 SASEGT. The CDR3 extends over 13 amino acids. V was cut by 2 bases and J by 9 bases, with 11 bases left in between. CDR3 in amino acids: CASSEFLSRPQHF. The CDR3 nucleotides read TGTGCCAGCAGTGAATTCCTAAGTCGGCCCCAGCATTTT.

The rearrangement uses TRBV27 and TRBJ1-1; maybe TRBD1 (6 bases). Trimming stripped 6 bases from V and 9 bases from J, with 17 bases between. Germline V gene sequence: CDR1 MNHEY, CDR2 SMNVEV (reference sequence). This CDR3 comprises 13 residues. CDR3 sequence (DNA): TGTGCCAGCAGCCTACAGGGAGGGGGTAAAGCTTTCTTT. It yields the protein CASSLQGGGKAFF.

This clone was seen a single time. The chain employs TRBV4-1 and TRBJ2-5, with D possibly TRBD2 on 7 matching bases. Per germline, CDR1 MGHRA and CDR2 YSYEKL. This CDR3 is 13 amino acids long. V was shortened by 5 bases and J by 2 bases, with 9 bases between the two germline ends. The CDR3 reads CASSRGGQETQYF. The CDR3 DNA reads as TGCGCCAGCAGCAGGGGGGGGCAAGAGACCCAGTACTTC.

The gene calls are TRBV7-9 and TRBJ2-7, with D perhaps matching TRBD2 (5 bases). Trimming shortened V by 5 bases and J by 0 bases, and 11 bases separated the two germline ends. The CDR3 extends over 14 amino acids. CDR1 is SEHNR, CDR2 FQNEAQ, per germline (reference sequence). CDR3 sequence reads: CASSPGRFSYEQYF. The CDR3 bases are TGTGCCAGCAGCCCGGGAAGATTCTCCTACGAGCAGTACTTC.